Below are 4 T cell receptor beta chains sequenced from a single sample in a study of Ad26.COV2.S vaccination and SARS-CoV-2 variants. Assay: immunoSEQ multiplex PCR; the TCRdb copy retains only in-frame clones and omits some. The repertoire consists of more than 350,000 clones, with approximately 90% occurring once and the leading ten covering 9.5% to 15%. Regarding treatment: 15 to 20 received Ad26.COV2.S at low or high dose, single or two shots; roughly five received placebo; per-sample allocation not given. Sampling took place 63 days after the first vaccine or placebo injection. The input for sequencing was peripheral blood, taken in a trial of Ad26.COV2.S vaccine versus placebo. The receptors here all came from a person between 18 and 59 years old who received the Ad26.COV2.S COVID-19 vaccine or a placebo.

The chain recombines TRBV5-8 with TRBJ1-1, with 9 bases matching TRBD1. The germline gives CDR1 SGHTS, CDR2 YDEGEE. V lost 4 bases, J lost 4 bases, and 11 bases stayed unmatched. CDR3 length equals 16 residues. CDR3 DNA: TGTGCCAGCAGCCCATTGAGGACAGGGGCCCCCACTGAAGCTTTCTTT. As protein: CASSPLRTGAPTEAFF.

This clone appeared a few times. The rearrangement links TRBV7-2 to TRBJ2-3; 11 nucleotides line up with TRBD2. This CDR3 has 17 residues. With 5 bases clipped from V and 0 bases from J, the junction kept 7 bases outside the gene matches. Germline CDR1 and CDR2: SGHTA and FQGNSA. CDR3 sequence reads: CASSMGLADPSTDTQYF. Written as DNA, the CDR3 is TGTGCCAGCAGCATGGGACTAGCGGACCCTAGCACAGATACGCAGTATTTT. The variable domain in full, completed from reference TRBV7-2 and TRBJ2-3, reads GAGVSQSPSNKVTEKGKDVELRCDPISGHTALYWYRQSLGQGLEFLIYFQGNSAPDKSGLPSDRFSAERTGGSVSTLTIQRTQQEDSAVYLCASSMGLADPSTDTQYFGPGTRLTVL.

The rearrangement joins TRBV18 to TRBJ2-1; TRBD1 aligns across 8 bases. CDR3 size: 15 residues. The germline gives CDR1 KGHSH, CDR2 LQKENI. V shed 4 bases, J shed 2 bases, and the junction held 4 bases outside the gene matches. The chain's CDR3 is CASSLPTGAYNEQFF. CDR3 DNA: TGTGCCAGCTCACTACCGACAGGGGCCTACAATGAGCAGTTCTTC.

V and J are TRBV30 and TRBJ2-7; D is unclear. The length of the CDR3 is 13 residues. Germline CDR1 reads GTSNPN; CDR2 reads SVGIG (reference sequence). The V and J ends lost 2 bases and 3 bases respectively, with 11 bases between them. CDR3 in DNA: TGTGCCTGGAGTCCCGGGTCTAACTACGAGCAGTACTTC. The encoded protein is CAWSPGSNYEQYF.